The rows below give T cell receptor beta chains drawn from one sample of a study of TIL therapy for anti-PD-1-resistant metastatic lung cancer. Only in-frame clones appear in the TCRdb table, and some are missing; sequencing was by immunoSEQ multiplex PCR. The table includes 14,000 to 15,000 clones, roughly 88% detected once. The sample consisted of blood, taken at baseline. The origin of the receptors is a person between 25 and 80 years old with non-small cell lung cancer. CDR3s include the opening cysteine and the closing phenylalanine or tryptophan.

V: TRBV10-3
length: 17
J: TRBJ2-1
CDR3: CAIRPAIGLADYNEQFF

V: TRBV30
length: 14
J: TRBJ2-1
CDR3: CAVSPSGRNNEQFF

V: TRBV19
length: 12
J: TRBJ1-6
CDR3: CASRVGNSPLHF

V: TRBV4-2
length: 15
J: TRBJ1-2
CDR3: CASSQDIGGAWGYTF

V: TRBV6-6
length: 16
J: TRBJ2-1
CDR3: CASRQPGQGALNEQFF

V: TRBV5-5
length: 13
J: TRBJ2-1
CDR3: CASKGVGYNEQFF

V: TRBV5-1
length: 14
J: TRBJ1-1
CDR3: CASSYRAVNTEAFF

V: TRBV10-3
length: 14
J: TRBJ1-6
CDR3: CAIRRGTENSPLHF

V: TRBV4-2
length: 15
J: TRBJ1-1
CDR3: CASSQVHRVDTEAFF

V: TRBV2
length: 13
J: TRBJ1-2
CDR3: CARADGVNYGYTF

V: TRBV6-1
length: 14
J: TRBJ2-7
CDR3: CASTRGTGTYEQYF

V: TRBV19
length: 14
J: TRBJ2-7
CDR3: CASSWGTGNYEQYF

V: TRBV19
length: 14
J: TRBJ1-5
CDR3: CATKLGGSNQPQHF

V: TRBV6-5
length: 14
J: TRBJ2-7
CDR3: CASSSGTGSYEQYF

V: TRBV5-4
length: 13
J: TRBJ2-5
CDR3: CASSSASTETQYF

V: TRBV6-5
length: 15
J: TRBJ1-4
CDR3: CASSPTGPTNEKLFF

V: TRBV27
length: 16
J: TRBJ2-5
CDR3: CASRKTGTSSGETQYF

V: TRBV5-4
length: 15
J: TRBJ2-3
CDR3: CASSLAGAGADTQYF

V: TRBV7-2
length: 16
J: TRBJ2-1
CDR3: CASSLDPLGQNNEQFF

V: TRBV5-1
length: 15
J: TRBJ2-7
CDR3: CASNSEKGLSYEQYF

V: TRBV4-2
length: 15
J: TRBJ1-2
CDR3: CASSQRSDRNYGYTF

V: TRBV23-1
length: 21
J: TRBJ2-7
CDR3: CASSQSPDNCTLLPHLYEQYF

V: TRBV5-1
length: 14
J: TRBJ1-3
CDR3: CASSVDNSGNTIYF

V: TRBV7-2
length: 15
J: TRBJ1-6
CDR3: CASSPSRGANSPLHF

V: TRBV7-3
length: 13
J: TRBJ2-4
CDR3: CASSLERASIQYF